This passage covers 25 T cell receptor beta chains from one sample sequenced in a study of blood T cells in healthy people across ages. Alongside a J-beta primer mix, a sample-barcoded 5' primer served in a second PCR lasting about 7 to 12 cycles. TCRdb ran MiXCR on the 5' RACE reads and lists one entry per CDR3 protein. The sample consists of approximately 600,000 distinct CDR3 sequences, approximately 50% of them appearing once. The material sequenced was blood. All receptors come from a man in his sixties in good health.

This sequence joins TRBV7-2 and TRBJ1-2; D is perhaps TRBD1 (6 bases). The CDR3 totals 16 residues. Germline V gene lookup returns CDR1 SGHTA and CDR2 FQGNSA. V lost 6 bases, J lost 0 bases, and 17 bases lay in between. The CDR3 loop reads CASRPYGTQANYGYTF. In DNA form, the CDR3 reads TGTGCCAGCAGACCCTACGGGACACAAGCTAACTATGGCTACACCTTC.

This sequence joins TRBV9 and TRBJ2-3; 9 nucleotides line up with TRBD1. Germline V gene sequence: CDR1 SGDLS, CDR2 YYNGEE. Trimming took 3 bases from V and 4 from J; bases not matched to a gene: 9. This CDR3 spans 16 amino acids. DNA for the CDR3: TGTGCCAGCAGCGGAATGACAGGGGGTAGCCCAGATACGCAGTATTTT. This gives the protein CASSGMTGGSPDTQYF.

This chain links TRBV4-1 with TRBJ2-3; 11 bases are shared with TRBD1. The CDR3 covers 15 residues. Germline V gene sequence: CDR1 MGHRA, CDR2 YSYEKL. V lost 7 bases to trimming and J lost 5 bases; unmatched junction nucleotides: 8. CDR3 amino acids: CASNRGQGAVDTQYF. Here the CDR3 DNA reads TGCGCCAGCAACCGCGGACAGGGGGCAGTAGATACGCAGTATTTT.

This clonotype was observed a few times. The chain combines TRBV5-6 with TRBJ1-1; D may be TRBD1 (6 bases). V was clipped by 4 bases and J by 6 bases, with 19 bases between them. The germline V gene has CDR1 SGHDT and CDR2 YYEEEE. This CDR3 spans 15 amino acids. Here the CDR3 reads CASSRWDMEFSEAFF. The DNA of the CDR3 is TGTGCCAGCAGCCGGTGGGACATGGAGTTCTCTGAAGCTTTCTTT.

The chain's CDR3 is CASSAGGGTDTQYF. The DNA for the CDR3 is TGTGCCAGCAGCGCCGGGGGAGGGACAGATACGCAGTATTTT. J is TRBJ2-3 and V is TRBV9; 7 nucleotides match TRBD2. The CDR3 loop spans 14 amino acids. With V trimmed by 3 bases and J by 3 bases, 4 bases remained unmatched. Germline CDR1 is SGDLS and CDR2 is YYNGEE.

The rearrangement joins TRBV20-1 to TRBJ2-4; 8 bases agree with TRBD1. The CDR3 is 13 residues long. Germline V gene lookup returns CDR1 DFQATT and CDR2 SNEGSKA (reference sequence). CDR3: CSGRGTGKNIQYF. CDR3 DNA: TGCAGCGGGAGAGGGACAGGCAAAAACATTCAGTACTTC.

This clonotype appeared a few times. The chain combines TRBV5-1 with TRBJ1-1; 7 positions match TRBD1. The ends lost 0 bases at V and 0 bases at J; junction bases unmatched: 11. The CDR3 sequence is 18 residues long. Germline CDR1 and CDR2: SGHRS and YFSETQ. Written as DNA, the CDR3 is TGCGCCAGCAGCTTGGACCCCCCAGGGGGAGGAATGAACACTGAAGCTTTCTTT. Protein: CASSLDPPGGGMNTEAFF.

The chain's CDR3 is CASSQVYRGGEKLFF. DNA of the CDR3: TGTGCCAGCAGCCAAGTATATAGGGGAGGCGAAAAACTGTTTTTT. The chain combines TRBV14 with TRBJ1-4, with D tentatively TRBD1 (5 bases). The CDR3 has 15 amino acids. Trimming cost V 1 base and J 8 bases, with 14 bases left between them. Germline V gene lookup returns CDR1 SGHDN and CDR2 FVKESK.

This clonotype was detected a few times. The chain carries TRBV5-6 and TRBJ1-2; TRBD1 might be the D (5 bases). V lost 7 bases and J lost 3, with 19 bases in between. The CDR3 runs to 15 residues. From germline, CDR1 is SGHDT and CDR2 YYEEEE. The CDR3 sequence: CASGPDNRRDYGYTF. As DNA, the CDR3 is TGTGCCAGCGGCCCAGATAACAGGCGAGACTATGGCTACACCTTC.

CDR3 nucleotides: TGTGCCAGCAGCCAAGATCTTGCGGGGCGGCGACAGCCCCAGCATTTT. It translates to CASSQDLAGRRQPQHF. The J gene is TRBJ1-5, the V gene TRBV4-2; TRBD1 is a possible D gene (5 bases). CDR1 and CDR2 from the germline V gene are LGHNA and YNFKEQ. The V gene lost 0 bases and the J gene lost 7 bases, with 16 bases spanning the gap. The length of the CDR3 is 16 residues.

The V and J genes are TRBV28 and TRBJ2-5; 11 bases agree with TRBD2. The CDR3 is 15 amino acids. Germline V gene data show CDR1 as MDHEN and CDR2 as SYDVKM. V lost 5 bases, J lost 5 bases, and 7 bases stayed unmatched. DNA for the CDR3: TGTGCCAGCAGTAGCCATAGCGGGGGGGCGGAGACCCAGTACTTC. Protein sequence: CASSSHSGGAETQYF. The complete variable domain, with remaining parts taken from reference TRBV28 and TRBJ2-5, reads DVKVTQSSRYLVKRTGEKVFLECVQDMDHENMFWYRQDPGLGLRLIYFSYDVKMKEKGDIPEGYSVSREKKERFSLILESASTNQTSMYLCASSSHSGGAETQYFGPGTRLLVL.

The chain couples TRBV15 to TRBJ1-5; D is ambiguous. The V gene lost 5 bases and the J gene lost 4 bases, with 9 bases spanning the gap. This CDR3 is built from 13 residues. Germline V lookup: CDR1 LNHNV, CDR2 YYDKDF (reference sequence). This chain's CDR3 is CATSLLGNQPQHF. The CDR3 region has the DNA TGTGCCACCAGCCTCCTGGGGAATCAGCCCCAGCATTTT.

The rearrangement links TRBV3-1 to TRBJ1-2; D unclear. The germline V gene encodes CDR1 LGHDT and CDR2 YNNKEL (reference sequence). This CDR3 has 14 amino acids. Trimming took 0 bases from V and 4 from J, leaving 9 bases between them. The CDR3 DNA is TGTGCCAGCAGCCAAGACGGGATGGGCTATGGCTACACCTTC. Translated: CASSQDGMGYGYTF.

The rearrangement uses TRBV4-1 and TRBJ1-4; 7 nucleotides align to TRBD1. Germline-derived CDR1 and CDR2 are MGHRA and YSYEKL. V was pared by 4 bases and J by 2 bases, with 7 bases of the junction left unmatched. The CDR3 spans 16 residues. CDR3 loop: CASSRNKGQTNEKLFF. The CDR3 DNA follows: TGCGCCAGCAGCCGCAACAAGGGACAGACTAATGAAAAACTGTTTTTT.

The chain recombines TRBV10-1 with TRBJ2-2; D not resolved. V lost 5 bases to trimming and J lost 7 bases, with 11 bases between them. There are 13 residues in the CDR3. CDR1 and CDR2 from the germline V gene are WNHNN and SYGVQD (reference sequence). CDR3 bases: TGCGCCAGCAGTCCGGCCCCCATCGGGGAGCTGTTTTTT. Protein product: CASSPAPIGELFF.

The CDR3 sequence: CASIPRDRENTGELFF. The CDR3 DNA reads as TGTGCCAGCATCCCCAGGGACAGGGAGAACACCGGGGAGCTGTTTTTT. This rearrangement joins TRBV21-1 to TRBJ2-2; the table gives TRBD1 as D, unverified against the DNA. TRBV21-1 is labeled a pseudogene. The length of the CDR3 is 16 residues.

The V gene is TRBV7-9, the J gene TRBJ1-1; unclear D gene. The germline V gene has CDR1 SEHNR and CDR2 FQNEAQ (reference sequence). Trimming cost V 7 bases and J 5 bases, with 17 bases left between them. The CDR3 extends over 14 amino acids. In DNA, the CDR3 is TGTGCCAGCATCCTAGGGCCCGGGAGGACTGAAGCTTTCTTT. Residues: CASILGPGRTEAFF.

This chain links TRBV20-1 with TRBJ2-1, with D uncertain. V gave up 7 bases and J gave up 5 bases, with 18 bases separating them. The CDR3 is 14 residues long. Per germline, CDR1 DFQATT and CDR2 SNEGSKA (reference sequence). As DNA, the CDR3 is TGCAGTGTTCGGCGGCAGGAGTATAACAATGAGCAGTTCTTC. It encodes CSVRRQEYNNEQFF.

The chain is built from TRBV11-2 and TRBJ1-5; 8 nucleotides agree with TRBD1. J was trimmed by 6 bases and V by 4 bases; bases with no gene match: 5. CDR1 SGHAT and CDR2 FQNNGV come from the germline V gene. The CDR3 length is 14 residues. The CDR3 DNA reads as TGTGCCAGCAGCTCTCAACAGGGGGGTCAGCCCCAGCATTTT. It encodes CASSSQQGGQPQHF.

CDR3 sequence (DNA): TGTGCCAGCAGTGAGTTAGAGGGCTATGGCTACACCTTC. Its translation: CASSELEGYGYTF. This chain uses TRBV25-1 with TRBJ1-2; D gene unclear. Trimming took 3 bases from V and 4 from J, leaving 9 bases between them. This CDR3 is 13 amino acids long. Germline-derived CDR1 and CDR2 are MGHDK and SYGVNS.

The rearrangement joins TRBV2 to TRBJ2-7, with D hard to call. Germline CDR1 reads SNHLY; CDR2 reads FYNNEI. This CDR3 is built from 13 residues. V gave up 7 bases and J gave up 1 base, with 11 bases separating them. DNA for the CDR3: TGTGCCAGCAACACGGCCCTTTCCTACGAGCAGTACTTC. Amino acids: CASNTALSYEQYF.

The CDR3, as DNA: TGCGCCAGCAGCCAAGATCCGACTAGCGGCCCTACGAACACCGGGGAGCTGTTTTTT. Translation gives CASSQDPTSGPTNTGELFF. The chain couples TRBV4-1 to TRBJ2-2, with 9 bases aligning to TRBD2. This CDR3 comprises 19 residues. CDR1 and CDR2 (germline): MGHRA, YSYEKL. Trimming took 0 bases from V and 0 from J; bases not matched to a gene: 8.

This clonotype has just a few counts. The V and J genes are TRBV20-1 and TRBJ2-1; 7 nucleotides agree with TRBD1. V gave up 5 bases and J gave up 1 base; unmatched junction bases: 11. The CDR3 has 16 amino acids. Germline lookup yields CDR1 DFQATT and CDR2 SNEGSKA (reference sequence). CDR3 protein: CSAPGGPGGSYNEQFF. CDR3 DNA: TGCAGTGCTCCCGGCGGCCCAGGGGGTTCCTACAATGAGCAGTTCTTC.

This clonotype came up once. The chain has TRBV4-1 and TRBJ2-1; D is possibly TRBD1 (5 bases). Looked up from germline, CDR1 is MGHRA and CDR2 is YSYEKL. This CDR3 region has 15 residues. V lost 4 bases, J lost 10 bases, and 20 bases lay in between. CDR3 loop: CASSRALGVPAEQFF. CDR3 DNA sequence: TGCGCCAGCAGCCGAGCTTTAGGGGTCCCGGCGGAGCAGTTCTTC.

The chain is built from TRBV10-2 and TRBJ1-4, with D possibly TRBD1 on 5 matching bases. This CDR3 has 15 residues. CDR1 and CDR2 (germline): WSHSY, SAAADI. The germline V and J ends were trimmed by 5 bases and 0 bases, with 10 bases remaining between them. As DNA, the CDR3 is TGCGCCAGCAGTCCCAGGGAATCAACTAATGAAAAACTGTTTTTT. Translated: CASSPRESTNEKLFF.